Following are 10 T cell receptor beta chains from one sample sequenced in a study of blood T cell repertoires in COVID-19. Using immunoSEQ multiplex PCR, the repertoire was profiled, and TCRdb retains in-frame clones only, with some absent. The sample has under 80,000 clones; approximately 80% are singletons. Sequencing was carried out using peripheral blood. The receptors stem from a man in his sixties with COVID-19, enrolled during active disease.

In DNA, the CDR3 is TGCGCCAGCAGCTTACTCATCGTCCCGGGACAGGGGACGCACACCGGGGAGCTGTTTTTT. It yields the protein CASSLLIVPGQGTHTGELFF. The V gene is TRBV5-1, the J gene TRBJ2-2; 10 nucleotides agree with TRBD1. Germline V gene data show CDR1 as SGHRS and CDR2 as YFSETQ. V was clipped by 2 bases and J by 3 bases; unmatched bases: 16. The CDR3 loop spans 20 amino acids. Full variable domain (outside the CDR3, taken from reference TRBV5-1 and TRBJ2-2): KAGVTQTPRYLIKTRGQQVTLSCSPISGHRSVSWYQQTPGQGLQFLFEYFSETQRNKGNFPGRFSGRQFSNSRSEMNVSTLELGDSALYLCASSLLIVPGQGTHTGELFFGEGSRLTVL.

The V call is TRBV19, the J call TRBJ1-2; 12 bases are shared with TRBD1. This CDR3 has 14 residues. Germline trimming cut 8 bases from V and 7 bases from J; bases unmatched to any gene: 8. Looked up from germline, CDR1 is LNHDA and CDR2 is SQIVND (reference sequence). The CDR3, as DNA: TGTGCCAGTGGTTCCGGGACAGGGGGCCTTGGCTACACCTTC. Translating gives CASGSGTGGLGYTF.

The chain links TRBV3-1 (or the pseudogene TRBV3-2) to TRBJ2-3; TRBD1 agrees at 9 bases. V gave up 8 bases and J gave up 4 bases; unmatched junction bases: 7. There are 14 residues in the CDR3. Germline CDR1 is LGHDT and CDR2 is YNNKEL (reference sequence). CDR3 sequence (DNA): TGTGCCAGCGGGACAGGGAAGAGGGCAGATACGCAGTATTTT. Amino acid sequence: CASGTGKRADTQYF.

CDR3 protein: CASSVEGRGGEKLFF. CDR3 sequence (DNA): TGTGCCAGCAGCGTAGAGGGCAGAGGAGGTGAAAAACTGTTTTTT. The J gene is TRBJ1-4, the V gene TRBV9; D unresolved. The CDR3 is made up of 15 amino acids. CDR1 and CDR2 (germline): SGDLS, YYNGEE. V dropped 0 bases and J dropped 7 bases, with 13 bases sitting between them.

There are a few counts of this clone. The V gene is TRBV7-3, the J gene TRBJ2-2, with TRBD2 matching over 7 bases. V shed 2 bases and J 3 bases; nucleotides not matched to a gene: 9. Germline V gives CDR1 SGHTA, CDR2 FQGTGA. This CDR3 spans 17 amino acids. The CDR3 bases are TGTGCCAGCAGCTTATCGGGCGGTCTAGCGGACACCGGGGAGCTGTTTTTT. It is translated as CASSLSGGLADTGELFF.

V and J are TRBV10-2 and TRBJ2-5; TRBD1 aligns across 8 bases. V dropped 6 bases and J dropped 7; count of bases not matched to a gene: 13. This CDR3 is built from 15 residues. Germline CDR1 reads WSHSY; CDR2 reads SAAADI. CDR3 DNA sequence: TGCGCCAGCAGAACCAGCCAGGGGGCTCTGGGGACCCAGTACTTC. It is translated as CASRTSQGALGTQYF.

The chain carries TRBV7-9 and TRBJ1-1; maybe TRBD1 (5 bases). CDR3 length: 14 amino acids. The V end was cut by 1 base, the J end by 3 bases, with 9 bases between. Germline lookup yields CDR1 SEHNR and CDR2 FQNEAQ (reference sequence). The CDR3 region has the DNA TGTGCCAGCAGCTTAGGGGGCAGGGACACTGAAGCTTTCTTT. Translated, it gives CASSLGGRDTEAFF.

This clone was recorded once. The chain is built from TRBV5-6 and TRBJ2-3; the D gene is possibly TRBD1 (6 bases). The CDR3 is 14 residues long. V was clipped by 5 bases and J by 2 bases, with 12 bases between them. Germline V gives CDR1 SGHDT, CDR2 YYEEEE. In DNA, the CDR3 is TGTGCCAGCAGACGGACAGCCTACACAGATACGCAGTATTTT. Translation: CASRRTAYTDTQYF.

V usage is TRBV27 and J usage is TRBJ2-1; 8 positions match TRBD2. V gave up 5 bases and J gave up 0 bases; unmatched junction bases: 9. From germline, CDR1 is MNHEY and CDR2 SMNVEV (reference sequence). The CDR3 runs to 17 residues. The CDR3 protein is CASSTLLAGYSYNEQFF. As DNA, the CDR3 is TGTGCCAGCAGTACTCTCCTAGCGGGTTACTCCTACAATGAGCAGTTCTTC.

This chain's CDR3 is CASSPRGDTQYF. As DNA, the CDR3 is TGTGCCAGCTCACCAAGGGGAGATACGCAGTATTTT. The chain joins TRBV18 to TRBJ2-3; the D gene is possibly TRBD1 (5 bases). V dropped 2 bases and J dropped 5 bases, with 5 bases sitting between them. Per germline, CDR1 KGHSH and CDR2 LQKENI. The CDR3 covers 12 residues. Looking up the rest from reference TRBV18 and TRBJ2-3 gives the full variable domain: NAGVMQNPRHLVRRRGQEARLRCSPMKGHSHVYWYRQLPEEGLKFMVYLQKENIIDESGMPKERFSAEFPKEGPSILRIQQVVRGDSAAYFCASSPRGDTQYFGPGTRLTVL.